Each of the 14 T cell receptor beta chains below was sequenced from the same sample in a study of CD8 T cells in Susac syndrome. With random hexamers, reverse transcription was performed on about 0.5 to 1 ug of RNA. Via MiXCR, TCRdb re-called the immunoSEQ multiplex PCR reads, giving one row per CDR3 protein. The data hold some 200,000 distinct CDR3 sequences, with over 75% observed a single time. Sequencing was performed on CD4+ T cells from PBMCs. These receptors all come from a human donor with Susac syndrome.

The rearrangement links TRBV9 to TRBJ2-5; D may be TRBD1 or TRBD2 (5 bases each). The CDR3 is 14 residues long. Deletions cut 0 bases from V and 4 bases from J, with 10 bases between. Germline CDR1 is SGDLS and CDR2 is YYNGEE. The DNA of the CDR3 is TGTGCCAGCAGCGTAGCTGGGACCCCAGAGACCCAGTACTTC. It translates to CASSVAGTPETQYF.

The rearrangement joins TRBV3-1 to TRBJ1-6; 7 positions agree with TRBD1. The V segment lost 1 base and the J segment 11 bases; nucleotides outside the gene matches: 8. The germline V gene encodes CDR1 LGHDT and CDR2 YNNKEL (reference sequence). The CDR3 consists of 15 residues. The CDR3 loop is CASSQVTTGKAPLHF. CDR3 in DNA: TGTGCCAGCAGCCAAGTTACGACAGGGAAAGCACCCCTCCACTTT.

The V and J genes are TRBV5-6 and TRBJ2-1, with TRBD1 as a possible D gene (5 bases). The germline V and J ends were trimmed by 1 base and 8 bases, with 25 bases remaining between them. CDR1 SGHDT and CDR2 YYEEEE come from the germline V gene. CDR3 length equals 18 residues. CDR3 DNA: TGTGCCAGCAGCTTGAGGGTTATTATGTCAGGGTTAGGCGATGAGCAGTTCTTC. Amino acid sequence: CASSLRVIMSGLGDEQFF. Full variable domain (remainder filled in from reference TRBV5-6 and TRBJ2-1): DAGVTQSPTHLIKTRGQQVTLRCSPKSGHDTVSWYQQALGQGPQFIFQYYEEEERQRGNFPDRFSGHQFPNYSSELNVNALLLGDSALYLCASSLRVIMSGLGDEQFFGPGTRLTVL.

This chain uses TRBV27 with TRBJ2-3, with 9 bases identical to TRBD1. Germline values: CDR1 MNHEY, CDR2 SMNVEV (reference sequence). The CDR3 runs to 15 residues. The trim removed 5 bases at V and 1 base at J, leaving 4 bases unmatched. The CDR3 bases are TGTGCCAGCAGTCCTTGGACAGGGGGCACAGATACGCAGTATTTT. Translating gives CASSPWTGGTDTQYF.

V gene TRBV5-1 combines with J gene TRBJ2-3; D is undetermined. Germline lookup yields CDR1 SGHRS and CDR2 YFSETQ. V gave up 0 bases and J gave up 2 bases, with 10 bases separating them. This CDR3 spans 15 amino acids. The CDR3 loop is CASSLVVGSTDTQYF. CDR3 DNA sequence: TGCGCCAGCAGCTTGGTGGTCGGATCCACAGATACGCAGTATTTT.

This clonotype was seen more than once but under ten times. This rearrangement joins TRBV7-9 to TRBJ1-2, with 7 positions matching TRBD1. The CDR3 is 14 amino acids. J lost 3 bases, V lost 5 bases, and 6 bases had no gene match. Germline CDR1 is SEHNR and CDR2 is FQNEAQ (reference sequence). CDR3 in DNA: TGTGCCAGCAGCCCCGGACAGGAACACTATGGCTACACCTTC. Its translation: CASSPGQEHYGYTF. The whole variable domain, remainder taken from reference TRBV7-9 and TRBJ1-2, is DTGVSQNPRHKITKRGQNVTFRCDPISEHNRLYWYRQTLGQGPEFLTYFQNEAQLEKSRLLSDRFSAERPKGSFSTLEIQRTEQGDSAMYLCASSPGQEHYGYTFGSGTRLTVV.

In this sample, this clonotype turned up once. The J gene is TRBJ2-1, the V gene TRBV9, with 13 bases lining up with TRBD2. V lost 0 bases and J lost 3; bases outside the gene matches: 6. Germline V gives CDR1 SGDLS, CDR2 YYNGEE. The CDR3 runs 18 residues. DNA of the CDR3: TGTGCCAGCAGCGTAGGGACTAGCGGGAGACTGGTCTACAATGAGCAGTTCTTC. Its translation: CASSVGTSGRLVYNEQFF.

This sequence joins TRBV20-1 and TRBJ1-5; a possible D gene is TRBD1 (6 bases). Germline V CDR1 and CDR2: DFQATT, SNEGSKA (reference sequence). Trimming left V 3 bases short and J 2 bases short, with 17 bases between. This CDR3 has 16 amino acids. The CDR3 nucleotides read TGCAGTGCTAGGGACAGTGGGCGACATGGCAATCAGCCCCAGCATTTT. Translating gives CSARDSGRHGNQPQHF.

V is TRBV18 and J is TRBJ2-2; weak D call: TRBD2 (6 bases). The CDR3 is 17 amino acids. Germline-derived CDR1 and CDR2 are KGHSH and LQKENI. The V and J ends lost 2 bases and 3 bases respectively, with 16 bases between them. The CDR3 sequence: CASSPGRRPSDTGELFF. The CDR3 bases are TGTGCCAGCTCACCAGGGAGGAGGCCCTCGGACACCGGGGAGCTGTTTTTT.

This chain connects TRBV18 to TRBJ1-1; no definite D call. Germline V gene sequence: CDR1 KGHSH, CDR2 LQKENI. The CDR3 length is 14 residues. The V gene lost 0 bases and the J gene lost 5 bases, with 10 bases spanning the gap. CDR3 protein: CASSPPSGRTEAFF. For the CDR3, the DNA is TGTGCCAGCTCACCACCATCAGGAAGGACTGAAGCTTTCTTT.

The chain carries TRBV10-3 and TRBJ1-2; D call uncertain. The CDR3 contains 14 residues. Trimming stripped 6 bases from V and 4 bases from J, with 15 bases between. The germline gives CDR1 ENHRY, CDR2 SYGVKD. CDR3 DNA sequence: TGTGCCATCAGGGAGGGTGGGGATGGCTATGGCTACACCTTC. The encoded protein is CAIREGGDGYGYTF.

The chain recombines TRBV6-5 with TRBJ1-2; D might be TRBD1 (5 bases). This CDR3 is 12 amino acids long. V was trimmed by 7 bases and J by 7 bases, leaving 13 bases between them. Germline assignment: CDR1 MNHEY and CDR2 SVGAGI. The CDR3 region has the DNA TGTGCCAGCACCAAGGAAGGGGTTGGCTACACCTTC. Translated, it gives CASTKEGVGYTF.

This clonotype was picked up one time. The chain joins TRBV5-5 to TRBJ1-2; D not certain. Trimming cost V 2 bases and J 5 bases, with 7 bases left between them. CDR1 and CDR2 (germline): SGHKS, YYEKEE (reference sequence). The CDR3 is 12 amino acids. As DNA, the CDR3 is TGTGCCAGCAGCTTCTCAGAGTATGGCTACACCTTC. Protein: CASSFSEYGYTF.

The chain uses TRBV10-3 and TRBJ2-6; 11 bases agree with TRBD1. The CDR3 is 17 amino acids. The ends lost 10 bases at V and 1 base at J; junction bases unmatched: 9. Germline values: CDR1 ENHRY, CDR2 SYGVKD. Written as DNA, the CDR3 is TGTGCCAGCTCGGGACAGGGGGACCCATCTGGGGCCAACGTCCTGACTTTC. Residues: CASSGQGDPSGANVLTF.